The clone carrying this T cell receptor beta chain was detected ten times or more. Antigen specificity is unknown. Mouse germline and gene names are used. The read ends 4 residues before the CDR3 terminus; that terminus is restored from the germline J gene. RNA was extracted and reverse transcribed into cDNA as the sequencing template. Clones were sequenced by immunoSEQ multiplex PCR, and TCRdb holds only the in-frame ones, with some missing. The sample has around 110,000 clones, none seen only once. The data were obtained in a study of CD8+ T cells in alopecia areata. Regarding the study as a whole: It was lesional scalp, especially alopecia totalis/universalis, that showed higher clonality than normal scalp. Scalp sequencing also captures normal skin's resident alphabeta T cells. Possibly as an HLA-related effect, TCR sharing across patients appeared less clear than in mice.

This CDR3 has 15 residues. Trimming removed 1 base at V and 2 bases at J, with 10 bases between. The germline CDR1 and CDR2 sequences are NNHDY and SYVADS. The TCR originated in a C3H/HeJ mouse with alopecia areata. The strain's MHC haplotype is H2-k. Sequencing used lesional skin. The chain carries TRBV13-3 and TRBJ2-1; maybe TRBD1 (6 bases). The part of the CDR3 DNA that was read is TGTGCCAGCAGTGATCGGGACACCTACTATGCT. It is translated as CASSDRDTYYA. The whole CDR3 sequence is CASSDRDTYYAEQFF.